A single sample is the source of the 24 T cell receptor beta chains below, sequenced in a study of T cell changes during pregnancy in multiple sclerosis. The repertoire was sequenced with immunoSEQ multiplex PCR; TCRdb's copy has only in-frame clones and lacks some. The data show tens of thousands of clones, 92% seen once. This sample comprised peripheral blood, obtained before pregnancy. The receptors originated from a female donor with multiple sclerosis, enrolled in a pregnancy study.

This chain uses TRBV28 with TRBJ2-6; D possibly corresponds to TRBD1 (6 bases). Germline V lookup: CDR1 MDHEN, CDR2 SYDVKM. CDR3 length: 18 amino acids. The ends were cut back, 2 bases at V and 0 bases at J, with 14 bases in the middle. As DNA, the CDR3 is TGTGCCAGCAGTTTAGGCCGGGACACCTACTCTGGGGCCAACGTCCTGACTTTC. Amino acids: CASSLGRDTYSGANVLTF.

This clone has only one observation. The chain combines TRBV14 with TRBJ2-3; D call uncertain. The CDR3 runs 13 residues. V was clipped by 4 bases and J by 7 bases, with 12 bases between them. Germline assignment: CDR1 SGHDN and CDR2 FVKESK. The CDR3 DNA sequence: TGTGCCAGCAGCCCCAGTACCAGATATACGCAGTATTTT. This encodes CASSPSTRYTQYF.

This chain uses TRBV7-9 with TRBJ2-4; D is unclear. Trimming took 0 bases from V and 6 from J, leaving 6 bases between them. There are 13 residues in the CDR3. Germline V CDR1 and CDR2: SEHNR, FQNEAQ (reference sequence). The CDR3 here is CASSLAASNIQYF. CDR3 DNA: TGTGCCAGCAGCTTAGCCGCGTCAAACATTCAGTACTTC.

The chain combines TRBV4-1 with TRBJ2-1, with TRBD1 identical over 9 bases. Per the germline V gene, CDR1 is MGHRA and CDR2 is YSYEKL. This CDR3 is 13 amino acids long. J was trimmed by 8 bases and V by 6 bases; bases with no gene match: 5. CDR3 amino acids: CASSLTGGDEQFF. In nucleotides, the CDR3 is TGCGCCAGCAGTCTCACAGGGGGCGATGAGCAGTTCTTC.

The rearrangement uses TRBV30 and TRBJ1-5; 7 positions agree with TRBD1. Trimming removed 3 bases from V and 5 bases from J; junction bases left unmatched: 4. CDR3 length equals 13 residues. CDR1 and CDR2 (germline): GTSNPN, SVGIG (reference sequence). CDR3 loop: CAWSLTGDQPQHF. In nucleotides, the CDR3 is TGTGCCTGGAGCCTCACAGGGGATCAGCCCCAGCATTTT.

This rearrangement joins TRBV6-1 to TRBJ2-7; TRBD2 is a possible D gene (5 bases). Per germline, CDR1 MNHNS and CDR2 SASEGT. The V and J ends lost 3 bases and 4 bases respectively, with 10 bases between them. This CDR3 comprises 13 residues. The CDR3 loop reads CASSDLGKYEQYF. The CDR3 nucleotides are TGTGCCAGCAGTGATCTCGGGAAGTACGAGCAGTACTTC.

The CDR3 DNA sequence: TGCAGCGGAGGACATTTGGGTGAAAAACTGTTTTTT. Its protein product is CSGGHLGEKLFF. The chain employs TRBV29-1 and TRBJ1-4; D may be TRBD1 (5 bases). The CDR3 is made up of 12 amino acids. The germline gives CDR1 SQVTM, CDR2 ANQGSEA. Trimming took 7 bases from V and 7 from J, leaving 13 bases between them.

This clone was detected once. The chain couples TRBV5-1 to TRBJ2-1, with 7 bases fitting TRBD2. CDR3 length: 17 residues. V trimming: 1 base; J trimming: 0 bases; junction bases outside the gene matches: 7. Germline CDR1 and CDR2: SGHRS and YFSETQ. The CDR3 coding sequence is TGCGCCAGCAGCTTGTTTCGGGGAGGGAGCTCCTACAATGAGCAGTTCTTC. This sequence encodes CASSLFRGGSSYNEQFF.

This clone was seen more than once but under ten times. The chain uses TRBV30 and TRBJ1-2; 11 nucleotides match TRBD1. Germline V gene data show CDR1 as GTSNPN and CDR2 as SVGIG (reference sequence). The CDR3 consists of 15 residues. V lost 7 bases to trimming and J lost 2 bases; unmatched junction nucleotides: 9. CDR3 DNA: TGTGCCTCAAACCCCGGGACAGGGGGGAACTATGGCTACACCTTC. The encoded protein is CASNPGTGGNYGYTF.

The chain uses TRBV2 and TRBJ1-2, with unresolved D. The CDR3 is made up of 13 amino acids. Deletions cut 3 bases from V and 5 bases from J, with 10 bases between. Germline lookup yields CDR1 SNHLY and CDR2 FYNNEI. CDR3 DNA sequence: TGTGCCAGCAGTGAGAGCATGTCTTATGGCTACACCTTC. It specifies CASSESMSYGYTF.

This chain connects TRBV5-1 to TRBJ2-7; unclear D gene. Per the germline V gene, CDR1 is SGHRS and CDR2 is YFSETQ. Trimming cost V 0 bases and J 7 bases, with 5 bases left between them. The CDR3 runs 11 residues. CDR3 sequence (DNA): TGCGCCAGCAGCTTGGCCGGGGAGCAGTACTTC. Encoded protein: CASSLAGEQYF.

The V gene is TRBV7-6, the J gene TRBJ2-2; D perhaps matches TRBD2 (5 bases). The CDR3 is 16 amino acids. Germline CDR1 reads SGHVS; CDR2 reads FNYEAQ. The V end was cut by 3 bases, the J end by 6 bases, with 17 bases between. Written as DNA, the CDR3 is TGTGCCAGCAGCTTGGGAGAGGTTGGCGGATCCGGGGAGCTGTTTTTT. Residues: CASSLGEVGGSGELFF. The entire variable domain, with the rest obtained from reference TRBV7-6 and TRBJ2-2, is as follows: GAGVSQSPRYKVTKRGQDVALRCDPISGHVSLYWYRQALGQGPEFLTYFNYEAQQDKSGLPNDRFSAERPEGSISTLTIQRTEQRDSAMYRCASSLGEVGGSGELFFGEGSRLTVL.

The chain couples TRBV28 to TRBJ2-5, with 9 bases matching TRBD2. This CDR3 region has 16 residues. The V gene's germline CDR1 is MDHEN and CDR2 SYDVKM. Losses at the gene ends were 4 bases for V and 4 bases for J; bases not matched to a gene: 10. The DNA of the CDR3 is TGTGCCAGCAGTTCGGGGGGGGGACTAGCTCGAGAGACCCAGTACTTC. Protein product: CASSSGGGLARETQYF.

The chain is built from TRBV6-4 and TRBJ2-1; 9 nucleotides match TRBD1. The CDR3 covers 17 residues. V shed 3 bases, J shed 4 bases, and the junction held 10 bases outside the gene matches. In germline, CDR1 is MRHNA, CDR2 SNTAGT. The CDR3 nucleotides are TGTGCCAGCAGTGAATACTCACCGGACAGGGGATACAATGAGCAGTTCTTC. Its translation is CASSEYSPDRGYNEQFF.

The chain is built from TRBV5-4 and TRBJ2-7; D is unclear. V gave up 4 bases and J gave up 5 bases, with 13 bases separating them. This CDR3 has 13 residues. Per the germline V gene, CDR1 is SGHNT and CDR2 is YYREEE (reference sequence). CDR3 residues: CASSPLSENEQYF. In DNA form, the CDR3 reads TGTGCCAGCAGCCCTTTATCTGAGAACGAGCAGTACTTC. The variable domain in full, completed from reference TRBV5-4 and TRBJ2-7, reads ETGVTQSPTHLIKTRGQQVTLRCSSQSGHNTVSWYQQALGQGPQFIFQYYREEENGRGNFPPRFSGLQFPNYSSELNVNALELDDSALYLCASSPLSENEQYFGPGTRLTVT.

A single count supports this clone. Other DNA sequences in the sample encode the same CDR3. The rearrangement joins TRBV6-5 to TRBJ1-2, with 7 positions matching TRBD1. The trim removed 4 bases at V and 2 bases at J, leaving 7 bases unmatched. CDR1 and CDR2 from the germline V gene are MNHEY and SVGAGI. The CDR3 runs 15 residues. The CDR3 loop is CASSSRQGLNYGYTF. The CDR3, as DNA: TGTGCCAGCAGTTCGCGACAGGGTTTGAACTATGGCTACACCTTC.

This clone was seen only once. This chain uses TRBV19 with TRBJ2-3; 10 nucleotides align to TRBD2. Germline CDR1 is LNHDA and CDR2 is SQIVND (reference sequence). The CDR3 has 16 residues. J was trimmed by 6 bases and V by 4 bases; bases with no gene match: 10. The CDR3 protein is CASSTRLAGRVDTQYF. The CDR3 DNA sequence: TGTGCCAGTAGTACCAGACTAGCGGGTAGGGTTGATACGCAGTATTTT.

V gene TRBV30 combines with J gene TRBJ2-7, with 8 bases matching TRBD1. CDR1 is GTSNPN and CDR2 is SVGIG in the germline V gene (reference sequence). J gave up 5 bases and V 4 bases, and 7 bases lay outside the gene matches. The CDR3 extends over 13 amino acids. The CDR3 nucleotides read TGTGCCTGGACAGGTGGGACAGGCGACGAGCAGTACTTC. Translating gives CAWTGGTGDEQYF.

The CDR3 DNA reads as TGTGCCAGCAGTTCAGGGGACAGGTTTTTTGGCAATGAGCAGTTCTTC. Its translation: CASSSGDRFFGNEQFF. The chain carries TRBV28 and TRBJ2-1; 8 bases agree with TRBD1. Losses at the gene ends were 4 bases for V and 6 bases for J; bases not matched to a gene: 11. Germline V CDR1 and CDR2: MDHEN, SYDVKM. The CDR3 totals 16 residues.

V and J are TRBV9 and TRBJ2-2, with TRBD1 matching over 8 bases. The CDR3 has 13 residues. The V gene's germline CDR1 is SGDLS and CDR2 YYNGEE. J was trimmed by 5 bases and V by 7 bases; bases with no gene match: 4. The CDR3 loop reads CASDRGGTGELFF. The CDR3, as DNA: TGTGCCAGCGACAGGGGTGGAACCGGGGAGCTGTTTTTT.

The V call is TRBV28, the J call TRBJ1-5; no definite D call. There are 14 residues in the CDR3. V dropped 6 bases and J dropped 3 bases, with 12 bases sitting between them. Germline V gene data show CDR1 as MDHEN and CDR2 as SYDVKM. The CDR3 region is CASRVPRYNQPQHF. In DNA form, the CDR3 reads TGTGCCAGCAGAGTTCCGAGGTACAATCAGCCCCAGCATTTT. Filled out from reference TRBV28 and TRBJ1-5, the complete variable domain reads DVKVTQSSRYLVKRTGEKVFLECVQDMDHENMFWYRQDPGLGLRLIYFSYDVKMKEKGDIPEGYSVSREKKERFSLILESASTNQTSMYLCASRVPRYNQPQHFGDGTRLSIL.

The genes are TRBV5-1 and TRBJ2-7, with D possibly being TRBD2 (6 bases). CDR3 length equals 13 residues. V was cut by 0 bases and J by 6 bases, with 10 bases left in between. Germline V gene data show CDR1 as SGHRS and CDR2 as YFSETQ. CDR3 in amino acids: CASSLVGGSEQYF. CDR3 coding DNA: TGCGCCAGCAGCTTGGTGGGAGGAAGCGAGCAGTACTTC.

The rearrangement uses TRBV2 and TRBJ2-7, with TRBD1 identical over 8 bases. Per the germline V gene, CDR1 is SNHLY and CDR2 is FYNNEI. Trimming at V came to 6 bases and at J to 2 bases, leaving 3 bases not matched to a gene. This CDR3 is 13 amino acids long. CDR3 region: CASRGTGAYEQYF. DNA for the CDR3: TGTGCCAGCAGAGGGACAGGCGCCTACGAGCAGTACTTC.

CDR3 sequence: CASSTPPGQRTGVRTEAFF. CDR3 coding DNA: TGTGCCAGTAGTACCCCACCGGGACAGAGGACGGGGGTGCGTACTGAAGCTTTCTTT. The chain links TRBV19 to TRBJ1-1; TRBD1 agrees at 7 bases. J lost 5 bases, V lost 4 bases, and 22 bases had no gene match. Germline V gene sequence: CDR1 LNHDA, CDR2 SQIVND (reference sequence). CDR3 length: 19 residues.